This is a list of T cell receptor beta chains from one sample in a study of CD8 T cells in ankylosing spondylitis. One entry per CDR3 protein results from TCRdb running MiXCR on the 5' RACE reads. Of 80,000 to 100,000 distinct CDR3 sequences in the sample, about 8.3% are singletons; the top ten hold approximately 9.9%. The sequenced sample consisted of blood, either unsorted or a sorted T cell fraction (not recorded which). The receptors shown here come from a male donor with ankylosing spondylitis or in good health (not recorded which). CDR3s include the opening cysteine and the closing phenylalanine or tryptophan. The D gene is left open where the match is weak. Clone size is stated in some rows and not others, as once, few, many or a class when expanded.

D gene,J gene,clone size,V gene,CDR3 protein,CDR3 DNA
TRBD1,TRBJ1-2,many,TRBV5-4,CASRGTATDLGYTF,TGTGCCAGCAGGGGGACAGCCACAGACCTTGGCTACACCTTC
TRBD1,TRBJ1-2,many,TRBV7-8,CASSRGTSGTGVHGYTF,TGTGCCAGCAGCCGAGGCACTTCCGGGACAGGGGTCCATGGCTACACCTTC
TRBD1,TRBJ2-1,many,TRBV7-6,CASSLAGGTGANEQFF,TGTGCCAGCAGCTTAGCAGGGGGGACAGGGGCTAATGAGCAGTTCTTC
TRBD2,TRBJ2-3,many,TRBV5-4,CASSSGLAYTDTQYF,TGTGCCAGCAGCTCGGGACTAGCGTACACAGATACGCAGTATTTT
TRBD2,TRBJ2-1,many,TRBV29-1,CSANGGEKSNEQFF,TGCAGCGCGAACGGGGGGGAGAAGAGTAATGAGCAGTTCTTC
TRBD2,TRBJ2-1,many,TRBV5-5,CASTSAGDFYNEQFF,TGTGCCAGCACCTCAGCGGGAGACTTTTACAATGAGCAGTTCTTC
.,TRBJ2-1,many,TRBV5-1,CASSPNNEQFF,TGCGCCAGCAGCCCGAACAATGAGCAGTTCTTC
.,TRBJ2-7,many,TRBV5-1,CASSLAAGTYEQYF,TGCGCCAGCAGCTTGGCCGCAGGGACGTACGAGCAGTACTTC
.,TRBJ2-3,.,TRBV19,CASSMLGADTQYF,TGTGCCAGTAGTATGTTGGGGGCAGATACGCAGTATTTT
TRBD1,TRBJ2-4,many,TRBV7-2,CASSFGRAGGDIQYF,TGTGCCAGCAGCTTTGGGCGTGCAGGGGGTGACATTCAGTACTTC